This TCR beta chain is from a study of T cells in Graves' hyperthyroidism and ophthalmopathy. TCR beta CDR3 region amplification was performed from RNA transcripts. TCR CDR3 regions were first amplified by RT-PCR with HTBI primers. TCRdb reprocessed the multiplex PCR reads via MiXCR and lists one record per CDR3 protein. This sample has 500,000 to 600,000 distinct CDR3 sequences, with 20% found just once. The sample holds many counts of this clonotype. Germline values: CDR1 DFQATT, CDR2 SNEGSKA (reference sequence). The CDR3 has 11 residues. The V gene lost 0 bases and the J gene lost 8 bases, with 7 bases spanning the gap.

The sequenced material came from blood. The J gene is TRBJ1-1, the V gene TRBV20-1; no clear D. The sequence was obtained from a man aged 35 to 55 with Graves' ophthalmopathy. The CDR3 here is CSAREGWEAFF. The DNA of the CDR3 is TGCAGTGCTAGAGAAGGGTGGGAAGCTTTCTTT.